This TCR beta chain stems from a study of T cell responses to AZD1222 COVID-19 vaccine. Overall study findings and caveats: Recipients of two AZD1222 doses showed rising Spike-specific TCR breadth and depth.

Generated by immunoSEQ multiplex PCR, the TCRdb table keeps only in-frame clones and is missing some. The table records roughly 180,000 clones, roughly nine tenths of them present only once. The CDR3 spans 17 residues. V lost 1 base and J lost 3, with 16 bases in between. From germline, CDR1 is SGHTA and CDR2 FQGNSA. In the case of this clone: Its antigen remains unknown.

The sequences come from peripheral blood, collected on day 0 of AZD1222 vaccination. This receptor was taken from an adult in good health. The V and J genes are TRBV7-2 and TRBJ2-1; weak D call: TRBD1 (6 bases). The CDR3 reads CASSLVRTVARYNEQFF. CDR3 DNA: TGTGCCAGCAGCTTAGTTCGGACAGTAGCTCGCTACAATGAGCAGTTCTTC.